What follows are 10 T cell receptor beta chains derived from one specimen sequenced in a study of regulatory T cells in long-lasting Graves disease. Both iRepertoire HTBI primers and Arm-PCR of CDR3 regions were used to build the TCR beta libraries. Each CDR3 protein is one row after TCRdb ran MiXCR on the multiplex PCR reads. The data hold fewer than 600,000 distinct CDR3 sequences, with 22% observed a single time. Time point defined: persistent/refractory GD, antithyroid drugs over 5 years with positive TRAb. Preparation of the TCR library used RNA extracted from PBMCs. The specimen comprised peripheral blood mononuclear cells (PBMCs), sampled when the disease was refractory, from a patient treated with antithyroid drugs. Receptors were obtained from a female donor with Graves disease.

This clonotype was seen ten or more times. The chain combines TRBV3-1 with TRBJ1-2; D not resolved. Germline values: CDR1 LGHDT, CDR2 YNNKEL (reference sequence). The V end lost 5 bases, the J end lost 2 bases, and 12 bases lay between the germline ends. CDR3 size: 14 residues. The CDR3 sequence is CASSGNGRNYGYTF. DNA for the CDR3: TGTGCCAGCAGCGGAAACGGACGGAACTATGGCTACACCTTC.

CDR3 DNA: TGCGCCAGCAGACCACCGGGACAGGGGTTCCCGACCCAGTACTTC. Translating gives CASRPPGQGFPTQYF. The chain has TRBV5-1 and TRBJ2-5, with TRBD1 matching over 10 bases. The CDR3 contains 15 residues. Germline assignment: CDR1 SGHRS and CDR2 YFSETQ. Trimming removed 5 bases from V and 7 bases from J; junction bases left unmatched: 11.

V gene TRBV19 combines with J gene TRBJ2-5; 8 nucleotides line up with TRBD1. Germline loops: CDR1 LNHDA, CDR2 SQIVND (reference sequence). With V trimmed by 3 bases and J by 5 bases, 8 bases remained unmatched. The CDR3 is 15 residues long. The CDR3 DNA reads TGTGCCAGTAGTATCCGGGACAGGCCCCAGGAGACCCAGTACTTC. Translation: CASSIRDRPQETQYF.

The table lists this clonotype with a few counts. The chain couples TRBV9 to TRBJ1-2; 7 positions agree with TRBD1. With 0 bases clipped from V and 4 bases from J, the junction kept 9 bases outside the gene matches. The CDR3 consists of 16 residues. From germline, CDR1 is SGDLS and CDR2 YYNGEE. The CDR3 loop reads CASSVVPGQMIYGYTF. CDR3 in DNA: TGTGCCAGCAGCGTAGTTCCGGGACAGATGATCTATGGCTACACCTTC.

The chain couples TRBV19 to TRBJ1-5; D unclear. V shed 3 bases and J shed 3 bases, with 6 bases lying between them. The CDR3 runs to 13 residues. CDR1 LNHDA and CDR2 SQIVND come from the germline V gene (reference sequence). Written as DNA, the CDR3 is TGTGCCAGTAGTATTGATCACAATCAGCCCCAGCATTTT. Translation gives CASSIDHNQPQHF.

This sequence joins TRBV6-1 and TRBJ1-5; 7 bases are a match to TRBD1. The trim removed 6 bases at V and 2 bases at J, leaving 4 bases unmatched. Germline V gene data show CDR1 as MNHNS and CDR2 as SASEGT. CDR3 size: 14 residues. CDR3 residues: CASRRGLGNQPQHF. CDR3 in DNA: TGTGCCAGCAGGAGGGGGCTCGGCAATCAGCCCCAGCATTTT.

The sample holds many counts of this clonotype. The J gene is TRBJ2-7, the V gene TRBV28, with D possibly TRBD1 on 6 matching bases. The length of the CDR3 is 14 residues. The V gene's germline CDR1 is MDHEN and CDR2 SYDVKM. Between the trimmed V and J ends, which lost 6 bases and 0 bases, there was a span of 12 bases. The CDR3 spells CASRVGAPSYEQYF. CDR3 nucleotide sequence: TGTGCCAGCAGGGTGGGGGCCCCCTCCTACGAGCAGTACTTC.

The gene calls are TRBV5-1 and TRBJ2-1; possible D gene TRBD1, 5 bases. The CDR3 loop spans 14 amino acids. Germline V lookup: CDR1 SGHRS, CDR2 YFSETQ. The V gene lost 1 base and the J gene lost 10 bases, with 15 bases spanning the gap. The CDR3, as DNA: TGCGCCAGCAGCTTGTTGGGGCAAGACGGGGAGCAGTTCTTC. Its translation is CASSLLGQDGEQFF. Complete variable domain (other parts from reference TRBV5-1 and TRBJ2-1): KAGVTQTPRYLIKTRGQQVTLSCSPISGHRSVSWYQQTPGQGLQFLFEYFSETQRNKGNFPGRFSGRQFSNSRSEMNVSTLELGDSALYLCASSLLGQDGEQFFGPGTRLTVL.

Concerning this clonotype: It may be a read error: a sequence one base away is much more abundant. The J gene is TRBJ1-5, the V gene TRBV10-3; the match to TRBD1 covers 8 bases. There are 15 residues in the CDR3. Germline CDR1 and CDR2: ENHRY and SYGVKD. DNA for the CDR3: TGTGCCACCAGTGAGGAGACAGGGGGCAATCAGCCCCAGCATTTT. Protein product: CATSEETGGNQPQHF.

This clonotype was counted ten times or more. The DNA of the CDR3 is TGTGCCAGCAGCCTCAGGGCAATGAACACTGAAGCTTTCTTT. This sequence encodes CASSLRAMNTEAFF. This chain links TRBV3-1 with TRBJ1-1; TRBD1 might be the D (5 bases). V gave up 4 bases and J gave up 0 bases, with 9 bases separating them. CDR3 length equals 14 residues. Germline assignment: CDR1 LGHDT and CDR2 YNNKEL (reference sequence).